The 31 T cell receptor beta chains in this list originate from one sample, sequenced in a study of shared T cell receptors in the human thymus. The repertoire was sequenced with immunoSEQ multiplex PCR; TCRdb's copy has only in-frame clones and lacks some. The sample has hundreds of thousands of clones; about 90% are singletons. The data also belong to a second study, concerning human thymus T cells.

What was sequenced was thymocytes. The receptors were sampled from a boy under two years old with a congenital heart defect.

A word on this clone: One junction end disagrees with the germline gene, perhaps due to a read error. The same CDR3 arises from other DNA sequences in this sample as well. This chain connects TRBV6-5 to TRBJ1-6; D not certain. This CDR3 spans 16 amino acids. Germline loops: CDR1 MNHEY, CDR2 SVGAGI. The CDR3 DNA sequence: TGTGCCAGCAGTTACGAAGGGAGCTCCTATAATTCCCCCCTCCACTTT. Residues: CASSYEGSSYNSPLHF.

CDR3 sequence: CATSRREKGGYTF. The CDR3 DNA is TGTGCCACCAGCCGCCGGGAAAAGGGAGGCTACACCTTC. The chain uses TRBV15 and TRBJ1-2; D is unresolved. V was cut by 5 bases and J by 8 bases, with 15 bases left in between. This CDR3 spans 13 amino acids. Germline CDR1 reads LNHNV; CDR2 reads YYDKDF (reference sequence). The entire variable domain, with the rest obtained from reference TRBV15 and TRBJ1-2, is as follows: DAMVIQNPRYQVTQFGKPVTLSCSQTLNHNVMYWYQQKSSQAPKLLFHYYDKDFNNEADTPDNFQSRRPNTSFCFLDIRSPGLGDTAMYLCATSRREKGGYTFGSGTRLTVV.

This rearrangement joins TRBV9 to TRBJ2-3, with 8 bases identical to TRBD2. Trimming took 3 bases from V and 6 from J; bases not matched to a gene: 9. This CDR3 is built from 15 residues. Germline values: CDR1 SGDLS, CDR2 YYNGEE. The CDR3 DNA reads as TGTGCCAGCAGCGAGGTAGCGGGGCCTTTGGATACGCAGTATTTT. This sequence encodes CASSEVAGPLDTQYF.

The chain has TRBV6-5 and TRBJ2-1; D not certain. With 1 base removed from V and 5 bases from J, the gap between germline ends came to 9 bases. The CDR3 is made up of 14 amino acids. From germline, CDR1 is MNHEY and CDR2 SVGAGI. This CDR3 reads CASSYWAQNNEQFF. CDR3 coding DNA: TGTGCCAGCAGTTACTGGGCCCAAAACAATGAGCAGTTCTTC.

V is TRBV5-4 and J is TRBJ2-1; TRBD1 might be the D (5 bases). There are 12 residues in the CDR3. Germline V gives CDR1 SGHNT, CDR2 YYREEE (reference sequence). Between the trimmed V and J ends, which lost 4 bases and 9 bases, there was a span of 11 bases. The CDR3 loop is CASSANRFEQFF. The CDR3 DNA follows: TGTGCCAGCAGCGCCAACAGGTTTGAGCAGTTCTTC. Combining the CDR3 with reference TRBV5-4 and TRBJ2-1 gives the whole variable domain ETGVTQSPTHLIKTRGQQVTLRCSSQSGHNTVSWYQQALGQGPQFIFQYYREEENGRGNFPPRFSGLQFPNYSSELNVNALELDDSALYLCASSANRFEQFFGPGTRLTVL.

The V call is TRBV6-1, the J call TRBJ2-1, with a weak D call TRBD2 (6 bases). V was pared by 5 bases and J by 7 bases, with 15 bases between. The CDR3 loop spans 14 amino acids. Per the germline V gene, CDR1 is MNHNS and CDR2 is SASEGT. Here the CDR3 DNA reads TGTGCCAGCAGTCCCTGGCGGGAAGGTAATGAGCAGTTCTTC. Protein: CASSPWREGNEQFF.

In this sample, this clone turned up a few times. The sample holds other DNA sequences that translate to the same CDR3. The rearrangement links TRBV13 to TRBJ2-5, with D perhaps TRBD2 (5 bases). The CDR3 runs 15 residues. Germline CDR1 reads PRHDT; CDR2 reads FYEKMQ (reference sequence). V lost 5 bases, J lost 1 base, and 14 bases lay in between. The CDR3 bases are TGTGCCAGCAGCCTCCCCCGCCGGGGCCAAGAGACCCAGTACTTC. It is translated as CASSLPRRGQETQYF.

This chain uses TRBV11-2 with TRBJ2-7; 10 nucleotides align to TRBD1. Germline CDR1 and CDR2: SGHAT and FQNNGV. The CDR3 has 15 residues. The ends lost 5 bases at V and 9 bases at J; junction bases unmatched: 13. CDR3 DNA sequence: TGTGCCAGCAGCCAACCCTCCGACAGGGGGCATTGGCAGTACTTC. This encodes CASSQPSDRGHWQYF.

CDR3 amino acids: CASSICRVGGGPQHF. The CDR3 coding sequence is TGTGCCAGTAGTATATGCAGGGTAGGCGGTGGGCCCCAGCATTTT. This chain uses TRBV19 with TRBJ1-5, with D possibly matching TRBD1 (5 bases). The CDR3 length is 15 residues. The germline V gene has CDR1 LNHDA and CDR2 SQIVND (reference sequence). V shed 2 bases and J shed 9 bases, with 17 bases lying between them.

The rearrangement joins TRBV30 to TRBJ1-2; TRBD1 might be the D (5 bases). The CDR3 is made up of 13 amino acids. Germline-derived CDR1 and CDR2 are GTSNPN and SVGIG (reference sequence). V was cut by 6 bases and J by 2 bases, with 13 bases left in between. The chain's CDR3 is CACPHRTNYGYTF. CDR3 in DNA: TGTGCCTGCCCCCACAGGACGAACTATGGCTACACCTTC.

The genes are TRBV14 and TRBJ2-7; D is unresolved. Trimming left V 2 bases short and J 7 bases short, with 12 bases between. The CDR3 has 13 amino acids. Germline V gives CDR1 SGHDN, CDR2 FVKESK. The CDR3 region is CASSQSISREQYF. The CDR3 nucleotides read TGTGCCAGCAGCCAATCAATCTCCCGGGAGCAGTACTTC.

In DNA, the CDR3 is TGTGCCAGCAGCTTAGTAGGTCGGGAGTACACCGGGGAGCTGTTTTTT. It specifies CASSLVGREYTGELFF. The chain combines TRBV7-9 with TRBJ2-2; TRBD2 is a possible D gene (6 bases). Trimming shortened V by 1 base and J by 3 bases, and 12 bases separated the two germline ends. Germline V gene data show CDR1 as SEHNR and CDR2 as FQNEAQ (reference sequence). This CDR3 is built from 16 residues.

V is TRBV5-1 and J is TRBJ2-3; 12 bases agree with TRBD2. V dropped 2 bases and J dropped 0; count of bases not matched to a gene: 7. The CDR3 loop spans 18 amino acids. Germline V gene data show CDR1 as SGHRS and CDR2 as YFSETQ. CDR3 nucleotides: TGCGCCAGCAGCTTAGGGACTAGCGGGCCCTCTAGCACAGATACGCAGTATTTT. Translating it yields CASSLGTSGPSSTDTQYF.

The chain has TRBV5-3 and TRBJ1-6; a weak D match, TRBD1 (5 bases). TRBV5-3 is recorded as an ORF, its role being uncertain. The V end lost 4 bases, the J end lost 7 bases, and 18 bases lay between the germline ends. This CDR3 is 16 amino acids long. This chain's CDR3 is CARSKTPGPVNSPLHF. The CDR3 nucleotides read TGTGCCAGAAGCAAGACACCAGGGCCGGTCAATTCACCCCTCCACTTT.

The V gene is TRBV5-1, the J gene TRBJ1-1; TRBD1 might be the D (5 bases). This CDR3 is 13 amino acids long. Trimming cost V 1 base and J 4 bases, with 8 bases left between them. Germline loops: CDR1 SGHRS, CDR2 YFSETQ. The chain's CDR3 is CASSLQGATEAFF. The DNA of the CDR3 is TGCGCCAGCAGCTTGCAGGGTGCCACTGAAGCTTTCTTT.

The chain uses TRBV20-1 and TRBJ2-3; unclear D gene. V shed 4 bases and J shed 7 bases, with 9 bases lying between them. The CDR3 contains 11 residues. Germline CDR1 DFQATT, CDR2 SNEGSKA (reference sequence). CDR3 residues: CSAIHKHTQYF. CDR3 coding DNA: TGCAGTGCTATCCATAAGCATACGCAGTATTTT.

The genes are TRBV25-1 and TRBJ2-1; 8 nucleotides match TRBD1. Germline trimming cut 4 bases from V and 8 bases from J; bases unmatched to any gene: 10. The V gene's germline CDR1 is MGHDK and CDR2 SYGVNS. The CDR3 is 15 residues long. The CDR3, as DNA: TGTGCCAGCAGTGTGCCCGGGACAGGCCACCATGAGCAGTTCTTC. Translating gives CASSVPGTGHHEQFF.

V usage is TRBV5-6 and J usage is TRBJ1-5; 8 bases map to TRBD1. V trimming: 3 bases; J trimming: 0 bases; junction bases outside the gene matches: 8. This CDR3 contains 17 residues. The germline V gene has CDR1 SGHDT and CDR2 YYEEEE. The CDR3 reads CASSSGTGDYSNQPQHF. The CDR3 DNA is TGTGCCAGCAGCTCAGGGACAGGAGACTATAGCAATCAGCCCCAGCATTTT.

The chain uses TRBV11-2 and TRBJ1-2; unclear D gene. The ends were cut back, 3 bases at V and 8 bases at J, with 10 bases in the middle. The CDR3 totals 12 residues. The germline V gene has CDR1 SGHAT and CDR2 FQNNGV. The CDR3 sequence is CASSLEEDGYTF. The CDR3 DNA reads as TGTGCCAGCAGCTTGGAGGAGGACGGCTACACCTTC.

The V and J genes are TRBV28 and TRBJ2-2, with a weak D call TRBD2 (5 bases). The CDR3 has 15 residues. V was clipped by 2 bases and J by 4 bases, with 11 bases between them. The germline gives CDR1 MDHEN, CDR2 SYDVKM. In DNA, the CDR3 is TGTGCCAGCAGTTTACCGGGAATACCCACCGGGGAGCTGTTTTTT. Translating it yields CASSLPGIPTGELFF.

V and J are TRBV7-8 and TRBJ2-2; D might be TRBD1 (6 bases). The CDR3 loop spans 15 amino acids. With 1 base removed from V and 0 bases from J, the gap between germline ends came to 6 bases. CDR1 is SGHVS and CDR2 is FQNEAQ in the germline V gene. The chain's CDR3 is CASSLEGANTGELFF. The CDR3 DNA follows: TGTGCCAGCAGCTTAGAGGGGGCGAACACCGGGGAGCTGTTTTTT.

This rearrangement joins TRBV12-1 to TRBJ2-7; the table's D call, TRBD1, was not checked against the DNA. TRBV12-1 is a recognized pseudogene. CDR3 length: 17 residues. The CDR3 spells CASSPWTGRQLPYEQYF. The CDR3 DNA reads TGTGCCAGCAGCCCGTGGACAGGGAGGCAGCTGCCCTACGAGCAGTACTTC.

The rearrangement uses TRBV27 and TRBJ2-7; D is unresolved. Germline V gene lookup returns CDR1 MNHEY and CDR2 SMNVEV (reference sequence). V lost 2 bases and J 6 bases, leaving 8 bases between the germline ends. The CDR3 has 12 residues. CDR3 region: CASSLPPGEQYF. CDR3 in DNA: TGTGCCAGCAGTTTACCCCCAGGCGAGCAGTACTTC.

DNA for the CDR3: TGCGCCAGCAGCTTGTGGGACAGGGAGGCCTACAATGAGCAGTTCTTC. It specifies CASSLWDREAYNEQFF. V is TRBV5-1 and J is TRBJ2-1; 9 nucleotides line up with TRBD1. CDR3 size: 16 residues. The V gene end was trimmed by 1 base and the J gene end by 2 bases; junction bases not matched to a gene: 4. Germline CDR1 and CDR2: SGHRS and YFSETQ.

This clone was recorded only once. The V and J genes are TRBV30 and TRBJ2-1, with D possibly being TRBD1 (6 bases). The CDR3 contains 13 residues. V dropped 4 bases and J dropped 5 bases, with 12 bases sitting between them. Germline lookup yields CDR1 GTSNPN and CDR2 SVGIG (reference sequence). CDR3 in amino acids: CAWTGAFNNEQFF. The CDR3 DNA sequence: TGTGCCTGGACAGGGGCGTTTAACAATGAGCAGTTCTTC. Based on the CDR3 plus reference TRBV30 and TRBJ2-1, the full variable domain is SQTIHQWPATLVQPVGSPLSLECTVEGTSNPNLYWYRQAAGRGLQLLFYSVGIGQISSEVPQNLSASRPQDRQFILSSKKLLLSDSGFYLCAWTGAFNNEQFFGPGTRLTVL.

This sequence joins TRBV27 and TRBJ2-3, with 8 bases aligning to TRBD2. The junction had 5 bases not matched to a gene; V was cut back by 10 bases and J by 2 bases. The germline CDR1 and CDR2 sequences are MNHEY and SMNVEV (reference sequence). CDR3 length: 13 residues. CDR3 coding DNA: TGTGCCACCAAGCGGGAGCCCACAGATACGCAGTATTTT. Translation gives CATKREPTDTQYF.

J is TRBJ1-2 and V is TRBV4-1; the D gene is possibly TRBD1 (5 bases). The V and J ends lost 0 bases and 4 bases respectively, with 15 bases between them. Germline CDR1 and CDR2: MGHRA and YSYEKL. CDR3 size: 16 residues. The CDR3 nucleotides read TGCGCCAGCAGCCAAGATAAAGGGGTGGGGTTCTATGGCTACACCTTC. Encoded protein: CASSQDKGVGFYGYTF.

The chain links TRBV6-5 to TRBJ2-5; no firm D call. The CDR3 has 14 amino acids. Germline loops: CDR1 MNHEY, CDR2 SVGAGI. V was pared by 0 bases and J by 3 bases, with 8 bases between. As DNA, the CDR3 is TGTGCCAGCAGTTACTCCGGAACTAAAGAGACCCAGTACTTC. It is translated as CASSYSGTKETQYF.

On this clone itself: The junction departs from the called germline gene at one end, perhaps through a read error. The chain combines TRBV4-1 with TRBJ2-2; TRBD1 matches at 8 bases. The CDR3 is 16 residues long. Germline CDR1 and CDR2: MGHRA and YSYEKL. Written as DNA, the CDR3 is TGCGCCAGCAGCCAACGTCAGGGGGCGAAAACCGGGGAGCTGTTTTTT. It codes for CASSQRQGAKTGELFF.

The CDR3, as DNA: TGTGCCTGGATTTACCCGGGACAGAGCGTTAATGAGCAGTTCTTC. Translating it yields CAWIYPGQSVNEQFF. J is TRBJ2-1 and V is TRBV30, with TRBD1 matching over 7 bases. With 4 bases clipped from V and 7 bases from J, the junction kept 13 bases outside the gene matches. CDR1 and CDR2 from the germline V gene are GTSNPN and SVGIG (reference sequence). The CDR3 consists of 15 residues.

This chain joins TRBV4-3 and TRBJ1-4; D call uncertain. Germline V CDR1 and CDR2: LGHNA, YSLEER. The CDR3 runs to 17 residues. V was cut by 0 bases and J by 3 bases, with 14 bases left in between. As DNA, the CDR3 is TGCGCCAGCAGCCAAGATCTTCGAGATCCCGCTAATGAAAAACTGTTTTTT. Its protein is CASSQDLRDPANEKLFF.